This T cell receptor beta chain was retrieved from a study of blood T cell repertoires in COVID-19. Study overall: Sites across the United States, Italy and Spain contributed samples from acute and convalescent COVID-19. T cells, B-cell-depleted T cells, or PBMCs provided the cDNA or gDNA that served as material.

Per the original data handling: Nucleated cell counts were estimated from reference gene primer amplification. Sequencing was performed with immunoSEQ multiplex PCR; in TCRdb, only in-frame clones are kept and a portion is missing. Clone size and V and J calls were adopted from that table, with D and trimming inferred from the DNA. The sample carries 170,000 or so clones, 80% to 85% recorded once. CDR1 PRHDT and CDR2 FYEKMQ come from the germline V gene (reference sequence). This CDR3 has 16 residues. The V gene lost 2 bases and the J gene lost 2 bases, with 13 bases spanning the gap. The TCR comes from a young man with active or convalescent COVID-19. Sequenced material: peripheral blood. V is TRBV13 and J is TRBJ1-3; possible D gene TRBD1, 5 bases. The chain's CDR3 is CASSLQGISPGNTIYF. The CDR3 coding sequence is TGTGCCAGCAGCTTACAGGGTATTTCGCCTGGAAACACCATATATTTT.